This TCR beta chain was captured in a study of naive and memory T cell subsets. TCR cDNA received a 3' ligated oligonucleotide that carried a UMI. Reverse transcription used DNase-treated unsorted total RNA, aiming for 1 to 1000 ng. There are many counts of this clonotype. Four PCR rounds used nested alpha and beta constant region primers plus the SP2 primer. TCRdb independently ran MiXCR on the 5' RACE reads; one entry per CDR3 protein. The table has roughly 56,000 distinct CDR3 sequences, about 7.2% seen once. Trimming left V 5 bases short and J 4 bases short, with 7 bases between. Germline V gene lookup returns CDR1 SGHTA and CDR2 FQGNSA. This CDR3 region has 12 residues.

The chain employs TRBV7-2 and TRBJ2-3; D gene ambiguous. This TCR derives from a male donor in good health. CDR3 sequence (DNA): TGTGCCAGCAGCCCCGGTCCAGATACGCAGTATTTT. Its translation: CASSPGPDTQYF.